Detailed here is one T cell receptor beta chain. These data are taken from a study of blood T cell repertoires in COVID-19. Study-level information: Italy, Spain and the United States were the sources of the convalescent and acute COVID-19 samples. From T cells, B-cell-depleted T cells, or PBMCs came the material, which was cDNA or gDNA.

In the source study's methods: Estimates of nucleated cell counts were drawn from the amplification of reference gene primers. The assay was immunoSEQ multiplex PCR, and TCRdb's table has in-frame clones only and misses some. D and trimming come from the DNA, and the V and J calls and clone size come from that table. This table has about 120,000 clones, 85% appearing once. J lost 0 bases, V lost 0 bases, and 6 bases had no gene match. Per the germline V gene, CDR1 is SGDLS and CDR2 is YYNGEE. The CDR3 has 17 amino acids. Sequencing input: peripheral blood. The rearrangement links TRBV9 to TRBJ2-7; TRBD2 aligns across 10 bases. This clonotype originated in a man older than 75 with acute or convalescent COVID-19. The CDR3 bases are TGTGCCAGCAGCGTAGGAGGAAGCGGGGGGGCCTCCTACGAGCAGTACTTC. Its protein is CASSVGGSGGASYEQYF.